The sequence of this TCR beta chain was determined in a study of vaccination and CD4 T cells after COVID-19. Across the study: Sampling after COVID took place at a median of about 98 days (range 35 to 161) following diagnosis.

Cultured CD4+ T cell DNA underwent sequencing with the Oncomine TCR Beta short-read assay. Cultured CD4+ T cells were the source of extracted genomic DNA. One entry per CDR3 protein results from TCRdb running MiXCR on the PCR reads. The sample carries 20,000 to 30,000 distinct CDR3 sequences, 43% recorded once. The table lists this clonotype with a few counts. Its antigen remains unidentified. Documented treatment: roughly ten-day PBMC culture with coronavirus spike peptide pools or control peptides (ViraFEST assay). ViraFEST used peptide pools to expand antigen-specific T cells before TCR sequencing. The CDR3 covers 14 residues. Trimming at V came to 5 bases and at J to 1 base, leaving 3 bases not matched to a gene. Germline CDR1 and CDR2: MNHEY and SVGEGT.

The sequenced sample consisted of CD4+ T cells from blood, cultured in vitro. V gene TRBV6-2 or TRBV6-3 combines with J gene TRBJ1-2; 8 bases are a match to TRBD1. This receptor was obtained from a human donor who had recovered from COVID-19. The CDR3 region has the DNA TGTGCCAGCAGTCCCACAGGGGGTAACTATGGCTACACCTTC. This encodes CASSPTGGNYGYTF.